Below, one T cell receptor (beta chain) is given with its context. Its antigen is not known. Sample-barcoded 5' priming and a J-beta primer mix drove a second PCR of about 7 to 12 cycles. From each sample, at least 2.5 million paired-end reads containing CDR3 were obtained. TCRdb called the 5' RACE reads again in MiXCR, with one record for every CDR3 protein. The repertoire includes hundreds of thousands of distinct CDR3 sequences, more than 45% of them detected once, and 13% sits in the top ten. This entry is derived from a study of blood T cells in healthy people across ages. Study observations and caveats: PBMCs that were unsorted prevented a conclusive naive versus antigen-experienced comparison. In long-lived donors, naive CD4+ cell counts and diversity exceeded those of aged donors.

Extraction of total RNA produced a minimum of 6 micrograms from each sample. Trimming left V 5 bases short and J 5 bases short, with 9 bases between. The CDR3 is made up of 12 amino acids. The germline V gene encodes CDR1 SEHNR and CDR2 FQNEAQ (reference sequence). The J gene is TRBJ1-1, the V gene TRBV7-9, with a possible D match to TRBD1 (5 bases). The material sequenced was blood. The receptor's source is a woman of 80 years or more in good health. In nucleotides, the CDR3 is TGTGCCAGCAGCATCAGGGTTACTGAAGCTTTCTTT. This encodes CASSIRVTEAFF.